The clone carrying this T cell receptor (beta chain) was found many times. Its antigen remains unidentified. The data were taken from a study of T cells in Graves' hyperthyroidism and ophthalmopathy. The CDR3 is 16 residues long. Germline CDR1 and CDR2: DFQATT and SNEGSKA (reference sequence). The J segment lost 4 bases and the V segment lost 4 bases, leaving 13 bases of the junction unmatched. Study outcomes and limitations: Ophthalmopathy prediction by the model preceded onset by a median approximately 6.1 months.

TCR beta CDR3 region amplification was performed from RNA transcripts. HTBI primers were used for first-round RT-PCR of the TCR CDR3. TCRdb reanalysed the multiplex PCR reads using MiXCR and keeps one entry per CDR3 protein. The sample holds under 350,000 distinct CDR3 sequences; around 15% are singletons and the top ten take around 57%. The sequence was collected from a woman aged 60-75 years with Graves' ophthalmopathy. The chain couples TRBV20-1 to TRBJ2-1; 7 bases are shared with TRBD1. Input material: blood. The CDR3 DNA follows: TGCAGTGCTAACAAACCACCGGGACAGATATACAATGAGCAGTTCTTC. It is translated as CSANKPPGQIYNEQFF.